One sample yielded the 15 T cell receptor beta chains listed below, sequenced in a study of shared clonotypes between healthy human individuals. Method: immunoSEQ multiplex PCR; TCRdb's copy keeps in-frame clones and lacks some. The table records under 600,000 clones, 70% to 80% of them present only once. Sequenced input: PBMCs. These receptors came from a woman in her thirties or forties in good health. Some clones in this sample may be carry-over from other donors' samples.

In DNA, the CDR3 is TGTGCCAGCAGCTCGAAGCCGGGACAGTTTGGCTACACCTTC. As protein: CASSSKPGQFGYTF. V is TRBV7-9 and J is TRBJ1-2; 7 bases map to TRBD1. CDR3 length: 14 amino acids. The V segment lost 4 bases and the J segment 7 bases; nucleotides outside the gene matches: 9. The germline V gene has CDR1 SEHNR and CDR2 FQNEAQ (reference sequence).

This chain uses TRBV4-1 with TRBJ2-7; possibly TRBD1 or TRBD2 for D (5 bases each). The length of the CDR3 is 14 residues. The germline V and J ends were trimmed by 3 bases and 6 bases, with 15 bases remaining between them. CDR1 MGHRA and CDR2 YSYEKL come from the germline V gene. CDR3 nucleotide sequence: TGCGCCAGCAGCCAGTCCGGGACCCTGGGCGAGCAGTACTTC. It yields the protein CASSQSGTLGEQYF.

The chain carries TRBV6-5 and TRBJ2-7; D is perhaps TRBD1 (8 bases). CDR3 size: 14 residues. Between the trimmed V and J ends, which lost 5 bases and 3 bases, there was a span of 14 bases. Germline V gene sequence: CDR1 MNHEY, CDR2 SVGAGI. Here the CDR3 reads CASSPTGEGYEQYF. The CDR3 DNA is TGTGCCAGCAGTCCGACAGGGGAGGGCTACGAGCAGTACTTC.

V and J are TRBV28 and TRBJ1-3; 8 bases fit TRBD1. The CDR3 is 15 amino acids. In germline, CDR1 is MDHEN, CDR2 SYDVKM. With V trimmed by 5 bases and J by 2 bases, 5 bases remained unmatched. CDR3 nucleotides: TGTGCCAGCAGTGCCCCAGGGGGCCCTGGAAACACCATATATTTT. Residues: CASSAPGGPGNTIYF.

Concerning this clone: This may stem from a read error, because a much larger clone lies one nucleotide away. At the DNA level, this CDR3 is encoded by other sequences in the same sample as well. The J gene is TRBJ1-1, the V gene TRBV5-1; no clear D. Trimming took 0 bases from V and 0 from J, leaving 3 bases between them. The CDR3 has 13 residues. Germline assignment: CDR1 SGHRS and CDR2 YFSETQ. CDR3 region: CASSLEVNTEAFF. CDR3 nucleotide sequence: TGCGCCAGCAGCTTGGAGGTGAACACTGAAGCTTTCTTT. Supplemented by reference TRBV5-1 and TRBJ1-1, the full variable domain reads KAGVTQTPRYLIKTRGQQVTLSCSPISGHRSVSWYQQTPGQGLQFLFEYFSETQRNKGNFPGRFSGRQFSNSRSEMNVSTLELGDSALYLCASSLEVNTEAFFGQGTRLTVV.

The CDR3 loop reads CATMFTGGDYGYTF. Here the CDR3 DNA reads TGTGCCACCATGTTTACGGGCGGGGACTATGGCTACACCTTC. The chain links TRBV6-1 to TRBJ1-2, with D unclear. The CDR3 runs 14 residues. In germline, CDR1 is MNHNS, CDR2 SASEGT. With 10 bases removed from V and 3 bases from J, the gap between germline ends came to 18 bases.

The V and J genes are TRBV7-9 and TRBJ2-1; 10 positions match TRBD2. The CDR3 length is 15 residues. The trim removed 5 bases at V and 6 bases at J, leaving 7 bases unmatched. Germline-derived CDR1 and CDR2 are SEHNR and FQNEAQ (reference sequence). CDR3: CASSVTSGMGNEQFF. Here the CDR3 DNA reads TGTGCCAGCAGCGTAACTAGCGGGATGGGCAATGAGCAGTTCTTC. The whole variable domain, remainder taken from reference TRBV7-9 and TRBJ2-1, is DTGVSQNPRHKITKRGQNVTFRCDPISEHNRLYWYRQTLGQGPEFLTYFQNEAQLEKSRLLSDRFSAERPKGSFSTLEIQRTEQGDSAMYLCASSVTSGMGNEQFFGPGTRLTVL.

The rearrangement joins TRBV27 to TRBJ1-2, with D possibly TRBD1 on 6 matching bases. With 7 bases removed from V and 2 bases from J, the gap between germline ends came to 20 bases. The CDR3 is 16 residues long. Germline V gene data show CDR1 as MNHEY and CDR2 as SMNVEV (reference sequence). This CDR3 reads CASTSHFRGHNYGYTF. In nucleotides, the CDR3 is TGTGCCAGCACCTCCCACTTCCGGGGGCACAACTATGGCTACACCTTC.

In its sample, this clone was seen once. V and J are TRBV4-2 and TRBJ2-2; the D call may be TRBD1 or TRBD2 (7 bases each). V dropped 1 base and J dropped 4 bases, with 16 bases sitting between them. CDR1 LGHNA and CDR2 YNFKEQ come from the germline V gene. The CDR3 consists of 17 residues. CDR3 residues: CASSQGQQGRGTGELFF. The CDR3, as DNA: TGTGCCAGCAGCCAAGGGCAACAGGGGAGGGGCACCGGGGAGCTGTTTTTT.

CDR3 DNA: TGTGCCAGCAGCTTGGGAGGTTCTAGCGGGAGGGTCAGCACAGATACGCAGTATTTT. Translation: CASSLGGSSGRVSTDTQYF. This rearrangement joins TRBV5-4 to TRBJ2-3; 12 nucleotides agree with TRBD2. The germline CDR1 and CDR2 sequences are SGHNT and YYREEE (reference sequence). CDR3 length: 19 amino acids. J lost 0 bases, V lost 0 bases, and 8 bases had no gene match.

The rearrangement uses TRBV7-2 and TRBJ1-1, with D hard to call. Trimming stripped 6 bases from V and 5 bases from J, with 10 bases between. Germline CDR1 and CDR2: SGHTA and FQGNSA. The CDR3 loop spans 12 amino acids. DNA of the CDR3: TGTGCCAGCAGTAACTGGAAGACTGAAGCTTTCTTT. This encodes CASSNWKTEAFF.

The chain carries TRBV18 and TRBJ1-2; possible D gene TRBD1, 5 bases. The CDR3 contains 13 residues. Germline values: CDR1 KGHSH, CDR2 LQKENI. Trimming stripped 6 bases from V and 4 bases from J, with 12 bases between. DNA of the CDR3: TGTGCCAGCTCTCAGACAGAACCCTATGGCTACACCTTC. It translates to CASSQTEPYGYTF.

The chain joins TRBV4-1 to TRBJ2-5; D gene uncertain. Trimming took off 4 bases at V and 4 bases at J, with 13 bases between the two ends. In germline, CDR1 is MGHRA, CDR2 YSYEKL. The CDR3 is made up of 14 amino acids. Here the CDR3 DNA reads TGCGCCAGCAGCCGATCCAACCTGGGAGAGACCCAGTACTTC. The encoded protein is CASSRSNLGETQYF.

CDR3 coding DNA: TGTGCCAGCAGCAAGACAGGTCCCCGCTTCAATGAGCAGTTCTTC. As protein: CASSKTGPRFNEQFF. The rearrangement uses TRBV2 and TRBJ2-1; TRBD1 is a possible D gene (6 bases). V was clipped by 6 bases and J by 6 bases, with 18 bases between them. Germline values: CDR1 SNHLY, CDR2 FYNNEI. This CDR3 contains 15 residues.

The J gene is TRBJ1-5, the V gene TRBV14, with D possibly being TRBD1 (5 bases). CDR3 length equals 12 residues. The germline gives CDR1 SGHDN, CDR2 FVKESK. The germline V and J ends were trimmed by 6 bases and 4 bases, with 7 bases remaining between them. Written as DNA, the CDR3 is TGTGCCAGCAGGCCAGGGAATCAGCCCCAGCATTTT. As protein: CASRPGNQPQHF.